The clone carrying this TCR beta chain was seen repeatedly, ten times or more. CDR1 is SGHRS and CDR2 is YFSETQ in the germline V gene. There are 13 residues in the CDR3. V shed 4 bases and J shed 5 bases, with 13 bases lying between them. These data are taken from a study of T-cell reconstitution after alpha-beta-depleted transplantation in children. The TCRbeta library was prepared with unique molecular identifiers. MiXCR, run by TCRdb on the PCR reads, gives a single entry per CDR3 protein. The profile shows approximately 91,000 distinct CDR3 sequences, approximately 8.4% of them singletons. The sequenced sample was PBMCs from the stem cell graft donor, obtained from the stem cell graft. This TCR was recovered from a human donor who donated a stem cell graft to a child with congenital amegakaryocytic thrombocytopenia. The chain recombines TRBV5-1 with TRBJ2-7, with D possibly being TRBD1 or TRBD2 (5 bases each). The CDR3 sequence: CASSTTGTDEQYF. In DNA, the CDR3 is TGCGCCAGCAGCACGACCGGGACCGACGAGCAGTACTTC.